This TCR beta chain is from a study of cytotoxic CD8 clonotypes in ibrutinib-treated CLL (dated by TCRdb to the early 2020s). For the wider study: The cohort had some eleven relapsed/refractory and some 15 treatment-naive patients; roughly 18 were IGHV unmutated. Partial responses were observed in 24 patients and complete responses in 2; after a median follow-up of around 64 months, remission was maintained in roughly 15 patients and progression was observed in about twelve. Cryopreserved peripheral blood mononuclear cells were collected at three points: before therapy, at response, and at either sustained remission or disease progression. On average, each sample yielded 270,000 or so productive templates and tens of thousands of productive rearrangements. The response samples were drawn at a median of 12 months into treatment, with a range of roughly 6 to 40 months. Longitudinal samples were available for about 30% of the roughly 86 trial participants. Every remission and progressive disease sample was obtained while ibrutinib was still being received by the patients. Here is what the overall study found, with its caveats: Sustained-remission and progressing patients did not have matched sampling times, and lymph node repertoires were not examined. Baseline clonality was found to be higher than that of age-matched healthy donors and was strongly correlated with circulating CD8+ T-cell counts. An increase in clonality was observed at ibrutinib response, with clonality remaining stable during sustained remission and falling back toward baseline at progression. Public clonotypes were rare and either shrank or stayed stable during treatment, and the rise in clonality at ibrutinib response reflected expansion of private clonotypes.

This specimen's time point label, interpreted: progressive disease on ibrutinib. For TCR beta library preparation, approximately 2.2 micrograms of genomic DNA were isolated from cryopreserved PBMCs. Longitudinal blood samples from CLL patients receiving ibrutinib monotherapy were subjected to high-throughput TCR beta sequencing. The patients took part in an open-label, single-center phase 2 trial of ibrutinib monotherapy. Each clonotype received, on average, 10x coverage in deep resolution sequencing performed on a MiSeq, where the target depth lay between 1 in 1 million and 1 in 200,000 T cells. The immunoSEQ hsTCRB Kit was used to generate TCR beta libraries. Per the authors' processing: Data were analyzed with ImmunoSEQ Data Assistant and ImmunoSEQ Analyzer, with V, D and J genes assigned per IMGT definitions. Clonality was computed as one minus normalized Shannon entropy of productive rearrangement frequencies, ranging from 0 to 1. Only overrepresented clonotypes making up at least 0.05% of each patient's repertoire were included in the public clonotype analysis. Some 13 age-matched healthy donor repertoires from immuneACCESS served as clonality controls. Imported from immuneACCESS, the table was reduced by TCRdb to in-frame sequences with V and J called. These copies leave out some clones; in studies compared against another copy, an unresolved V gene accounts for under half, and the cause of the remainder is not known. V, J and clone size are those of that table, while D and trimming were read from the DNA. The sample profile shows about 160,000 clones; 88% of them were found once. The ten largest make up around 2.7% of the sample.

There are 19 amino acids in the CDR3, from cysteine to phenylalanine inclusive. This entry keeps only the CDR3 DNA: 57 bases, framed from base 1. A distance of 23 bases separates the germline ends of V and J, which lose 5 bases and 0 bases respectively. Sequences SGHAT (CDR1) and FQNNGV (CDR2) are obtained from the germline V gene. Of note for this clone: Which antigen it targets is not known. Base qualities were left out, and no much larger clone turns up one base away.

Sequences were derived from PBMCs, sampled at disease progression, from a patient treated with ibrutinib. The V gene is TRBV11-2 and the J gene is TRBJ2-1, and TRBD2 may be the D gene, going by 7 matching bases. This clonotype originated in a human donor with chronic lymphocytic leukemia. The CDR3 in this case is CASSPRGRESWSSYNEQFF. In nucleotides, the sequence is TGTGCCAGCAGCCCCCGGGGGCGGGAGTCATGGAGCTCCTACAATGAGCAGTTCTTC.